This T cell receptor (beta chain) originates from a study of blood T cell repertoires in COVID-19. At the level of the study: The samples span acute and convalescent COVID-19 from the United States, Italy and Spain.

Seattle patients were enrolled while actively infected and followed longitudinally. TCRdb keeps only in-frame clones here, not all; method: immunoSEQ multiplex PCR. Seen here are tens of thousands of clones, approximately 90% observed once, and the top ten hold more than 3%. Specimen: peripheral blood. The origin of this receptor is a man aged 40-49 years with COVID-19, enrolled during active disease.

CDR3 sequence (DNA): TGTGCCAGCAGCCTCAGTGGGCGCTCTGGGGCCAACGTCCTGACTTTC. Encoded protein: CASSLSGRSGANVLTF. The chain has TRBV3-1 (or the pseudogene TRBV3-2) and TRBJ2-6; D not certain. The CDR3 consists of 16 residues. V lost 4 bases to trimming and J lost 0 bases, with 10 bases between them. Per germline, CDR1 LGHDT and CDR2 YNNKEL (reference sequence).